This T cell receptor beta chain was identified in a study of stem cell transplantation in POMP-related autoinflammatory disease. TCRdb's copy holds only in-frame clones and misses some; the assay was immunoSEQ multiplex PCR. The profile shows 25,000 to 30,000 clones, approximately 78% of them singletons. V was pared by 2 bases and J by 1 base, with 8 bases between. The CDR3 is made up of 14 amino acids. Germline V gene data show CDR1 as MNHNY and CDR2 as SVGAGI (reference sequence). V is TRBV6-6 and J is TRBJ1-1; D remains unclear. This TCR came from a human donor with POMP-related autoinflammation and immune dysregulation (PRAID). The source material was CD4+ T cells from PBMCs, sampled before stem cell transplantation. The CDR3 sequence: CASSYPWGNTEAFF. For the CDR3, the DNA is TGTGCCAGCAGTTACCCGTGGGGGAACACTGAAGCTTTCTTT.